The 4 T cell receptor beta chains reported below all come from one sample, sequenced in a study of PD-1 blockade in classical Hodgkin lymphoma. Described time point: cycle 4 day 1 (C4D1), after five to seven weeks of nivolumab. Every patient experienced relapse after autologous stem cell transplantation, and brentuximab vedotin exposure varied. Assay: immunoSEQ multiplex PCR; the TCRdb copy retains only in-frame clones and omits some. The table lists about 47,000 clones, around 87% of them singletons. The sequences come from peripheral blood mononuclear cells (PBMCs), collected before the fourth cycle of nivolumab. The receptor source for this set is a human donor with classical Hodgkin lymphoma.

The chain is built from TRBV2 and TRBJ2-2; D remains unclear. Trimming shortened V by 5 bases and J by 7 bases, and 8 bases separated the two germline ends. This CDR3 spans 12 amino acids. CDR1 SNHLY and CDR2 FYNNEI come from the germline V gene. CDR3 nucleotide sequence: TGTGCCAGCAGTAGTAGTGGCGGGGAGCTGTTTTTT. It yields the protein CASSSSGGELFF.

The V gene is TRBV28, the J gene TRBJ2-3; D might be TRBD2 (5 bases). This CDR3 contains 23 residues. The V gene lost 3 bases and the J gene lost 1 base, with 35 bases spanning the gap. Germline CDR1 MDHEN, CDR2 SYDVKM. The CDR3 DNA follows: TGTGCCAGCAGTTTCCGTCACCCACCCTCTAGCCTTCCCGCCTTGGTGGGCACAGATACGCAGTATTTT. Protein product: CASSFRHPPSSLPALVGTDTQYF.

The rearrangement uses TRBV2 and TRBJ2-1, with TRBD2 matching 13 bases. This CDR3 region has 18 residues. Germline lookup yields CDR1 SNHLY and CDR2 FYNNEI. Trimming removed 10 bases from V and 9 bases from J; junction bases left unmatched: 21. The CDR3 sequence is CAKARGQSGLAGVGEQFF. For the CDR3, the DNA is TGTGCCAAAGCGAGGGGACAGAGTGGACTAGCGGGAGTGGGTGAGCAGTTCTTC.

This clone was detected a few times. J is TRBJ2-7 and V is TRBV10-2; no firm D call. Trimming left V 3 bases short and J 2 bases short, with 20 bases between. Germline-derived CDR1 and CDR2 are WSHSY and SAAADI. This CDR3 comprises 17 residues. As DNA, the CDR3 is TGCGCCAGCAGTGATGACCCGATGGGTTGGATGGCCTACGAGCAGTACTTC. Residues: CASSDDPMGWMAYEQYF.